This T cell receptor beta chain emerged from a study of cytomegalovirus exposure and HLA in healthy donors. Study summary: Across roughly 400 genotyped donors, about 86% landed in the Caucasian-associated ancestry cluster. Findings and caveats of the study: The study labeled more than 150 TCR beta chains cytomegalovirus-associated.

This clone was picked up a small number of times. Antigen specificity is unknown. PCR involved 60 Vbeta and 13 Jbeta primers. TCRdb's copy holds only in-frame clones and misses some; the assay was immunoSEQ multiplex PCR. Of 150,000 to 200,000 clones listed, roughly 77% are singletons. The clonotype comes from a woman aged 25 to 45 in good health and CMV-seronegative. The source material was PBMCs.

CDR3 region: CASSSAQTVEAFF. CDR3 in DNA: TGCGCCAGCAGCTCCGCTCAGACAGTAGAAGCTTTCTTT. The genes are TRBV5-1 and TRBJ1-1; D may be TRBD1 (5 bases). The V end was cut by 3 bases, the J end by 8 bases, with 14 bases between. This CDR3 is 13 amino acids long. Germline values: CDR1 SGHRS, CDR2 YFSETQ.